These 21 T cell receptor beta chains were sequenced from one sample in a study of cytomegalovirus exposure and HLA in healthy donors. PCR amplification relied on 60 Vbeta primers (plus 13 Jbeta primers). The assay was immunoSEQ multiplex PCR, and TCRdb's table has in-frame clones only and misses some. The data contain around 180,000 clones, 80% of them singletons. Sequencing was done on a sample of PBMCs. These receptors came from a woman between 35 and 50 years old in good health and CMV-seronegative.

The V gene is TRBV4-1, the J gene TRBJ1-2, with D possibly being TRBD1 (6 bases). CDR3 length: 13 residues. Trimming pared 1 base from V and 8 bases from J, leaving 11 bases between. Germline V gives CDR1 MGHRA, CDR2 YSYEKL. CDR3 loop: CASSQGYRDGYTF. In nucleotides, the CDR3 is TGCGCCAGCAGCCAAGGATACAGGGACGGCTACACCTTC.

CDR3 nucleotide sequence: TGTGCCATCAGTGAGTCTGGGCAGAACTATGGCTACACCTTC. Protein sequence: CAISESGQNYGYTF. V gene TRBV10-3 combines with J gene TRBJ1-2; D call uncertain. V lost 0 bases, J lost 2 bases, and 7 bases lay in between. The CDR3 length is 14 residues. CDR1 is ENHRY and CDR2 is SYGVKD in the germline V gene.

The rearrangement joins TRBV7-9 to TRBJ2-1; a possible D gene is TRBD2 (7 bases). V lost 5 bases and J lost 0, with 23 bases in between. CDR3 size: 19 residues. CDR1 is SEHNR and CDR2 is FQNEAQ in the germline V gene (reference sequence). This CDR3 is CASSQGGGRGPSSYNEQFF. The CDR3 nucleotides read TGTGCCAGCAGCCAAGGAGGGGGGAGGGGCCCGAGCTCCTACAATGAGCAGTTCTTC.

The rearrangement uses TRBV5-1 and TRBJ2-3, with D perhaps matching TRBD1 (5 bases). Germline V gene data show CDR1 as SGHRS and CDR2 as YFSETQ. CDR3 length equals 14 residues. Trimming took off 2 bases at V and 0 bases at J, with 7 bases between the two ends. The CDR3 DNA is TGCGCCAGCAGCTTCCGACAGAGCACAGATACGCAGTATTTT. It is translated as CASSFRQSTDTQYF. The whole variable domain, filled in from reference TRBV5-1 and TRBJ2-3, reads KAGVTQTPRYLIKTRGQQVTLSCSPISGHRSVSWYQQTPGQGLQFLFEYFSETQRNKGNFPGRFSGRQFSNSRSEMNVSTLELGDSALYLCASSFRQSTDTQYFGPGTRLTVL.

Notes on this clone: This sample includes further DNA sequences coding for the same CDR3. This chain links TRBV7-2 with TRBJ2-3; TRBD2 might be the D (5 bases). This CDR3 is built from 12 residues. Germline assignment: CDR1 SGHTA and CDR2 FQGNSA. Trimming left V 4 bases short and J 6 bases short, with 8 bases between. CDR3 in amino acids: CASSSLGDTQYF. In DNA form, the CDR3 reads TGTGCCAGCAGCTCACTAGGGGATACGCAGTATTTT.

This clone is a singleton in its sample. V is TRBV7-8 and J is TRBJ1-2, with D perhaps matching TRBD1 (6 bases). With 4 bases removed from V and 3 bases from J, the gap between germline ends came to 18 bases. The CDR3 is 16 amino acids. Germline V CDR1 and CDR2: SGHVS, FQNEAQ. CDR3 residues: CASSSDYWGQDYGYTF. The CDR3 coding sequence is TGTGCCAGCAGCTCCGATTATTGGGGACAAGACTATGGCTACACCTTC.

This sequence joins TRBV4-3 and TRBJ1-5, with D unresolved. Between the trimmed V and J ends, which lost 1 base and 3 bases, there was a span of 7 bases. The CDR3 consists of 14 residues. Per the germline V gene, CDR1 is LGHNA and CDR2 is YSLEER. The CDR3 loop reads CASSQVIYNQPQHF. The CDR3, as DNA: TGCGCCAGCAGCCAAGTTATTTACAATCAGCCCCAGCATTTT.

V gene TRBV27 combines with J gene TRBJ1-5, with 7 bases that match TRBD1. This CDR3 spans 16 amino acids. The germline gives CDR1 MNHEY, CDR2 SMNVEV (reference sequence). V gave up 5 bases and J gave up 8 bases; unmatched junction bases: 15. CDR3 DNA sequence: TGTGCCAGCAGTGGCAGATCGACAGGGAGGTACGAGCCCCAGCATTTT. Residues: CASSGRSTGRYEPQHF.

The chain uses TRBV7-2 and TRBJ1-4; D uncertain. The ends were cut back, 5 bases at V and 7 bases at J, with 8 bases in the middle. This CDR3 is 12 amino acids long. CDR1 is SGHTA and CDR2 is FQGNSA in the germline V gene. CDR3: CASSLSGEKLFF. CDR3 sequence (DNA): TGTGCCAGCAGCCTGAGTGGTGAAAAACTGTTTTTT.

The V call is TRBV5-5, the J call TRBJ2-3; TRBD1 might be the D (6 bases). V gave up 0 bases and J gave up 10 bases, with 12 bases separating them. The CDR3 extends over 13 amino acids. Germline V CDR1 and CDR2: SGHKS, YYEKEE (reference sequence). CDR3 residues: CASSLDLGAAQYF. CDR3 sequence (DNA): TGTGCCAGCAGCTTGGACCTGGGGGCAGCGCAGTATTTT.

The chain has TRBV5-1 and TRBJ1-2; 9 positions match TRBD1. The CDR3 length is 17 residues. With V trimmed by 0 bases and J by 2 bases, 8 bases remained unmatched. CDR1 is SGHRS and CDR2 is YFSETQ in the germline V gene. Written as DNA, the CDR3 is TGCGCCAGCAGCTTGGCGGACAGGGGTCAGGGGAACTATGGCTACACCTTC. It codes for CASSLADRGQGNYGYTF.

J is TRBJ2-1 and V is TRBV4-1; no definite D call. In germline, CDR1 is MGHRA, CDR2 YSYEKL. This CDR3 is 15 amino acids long. The germline V and J ends were trimmed by 4 bases and 5 bases, with 15 bases remaining between them. The CDR3, as DNA: TGCGCCAGCAGCCTAACTACCTTAACGAACAATGAGCAGTTCTTC. Translation gives CASSLTTLTNNEQFF.

The chain carries TRBV4-3 and TRBJ1-2; D perhaps matches TRBD1 (5 bases). The CDR3 has 15 amino acids. Germline V gene sequence: CDR1 LGHNA, CDR2 YSLEER. With 4 bases removed from V and 0 bases from J, the gap between germline ends came to 12 bases. The CDR3 sequence is CASSPHDSTNYGYTF. CDR3 DNA sequence: TGCGCCAGCAGCCCTCATGACAGTACTAACTATGGCTACACCTTC.

V is TRBV6-1 and J is TRBJ1-5; D uncertain. Germline loops: CDR1 MNHNS, CDR2 SASEGT. Trimming shortened V by 6 bases and J by 7 bases, and 13 bases separated the two germline ends. The CDR3 totals 13 residues. For the CDR3, the DNA is TGTGCCAGCAGCGGAGAGGTTGCACAGCCCCAGCATTTT. Amino acid sequence: CASSGEVAQPQHF.

The chain carries TRBV10-3 and TRBJ1-2; 8 bases align to TRBD1. The V and J ends lost 6 bases and 7 bases, in that order; junction bases with no gene match: 10. CDR3 length: 14 residues. Germline CDR1 reads ENHRY; CDR2 reads SYGVKD. The CDR3 region is CAIRDDRGKLGYTF. The CDR3 DNA reads as TGTGCCATCAGAGACGACAGGGGCAAGCTTGGCTACACCTTC.

Details on this clone: Other DNA sequences of this sample code for an identical CDR3. This sequence joins TRBV7-2 and TRBJ1-1, with D maybe TRBD1 (6 bases). Germline loops: CDR1 SGHTA, CDR2 FQGNSA. CDR3 length: 13 amino acids. The V end was cut by 1 base, the J end by 8 bases, with 11 bases between. CDR3 nucleotide sequence: TGTGCCAGCAGCTTAGTGCCCGGGACAGAAGCTTTCTTT. Amino acids: CASSLVPGTEAFF.

CDR3 protein: CASSSFNREAFF. CDR3 DNA sequence: TGTGCCAGCAGTTCCTTTAACCGGGAAGCTTTCTTT. The J gene is TRBJ1-1, the V gene TRBV6-6; D not certain. This CDR3 has 12 residues. Germline V gene sequence: CDR1 MNHNY, CDR2 SVGAGI (reference sequence). The ends were cut back, 4 bases at V and 8 bases at J, with 11 bases in the middle.

This clone was seen once. This rearrangement joins TRBV19 to TRBJ2-5; no firm D call. Germline V gene lookup returns CDR1 LNHDA and CDR2 SQIVND (reference sequence). Trimming left V 6 bases short and J 4 bases short, with 9 bases between. This CDR3 comprises 12 residues. CDR3 residues: CASSDMGETQYF. In DNA, the CDR3 is TGTGCCAGTAGCGACATGGGAGAGACCCAGTACTTC.

The V and J genes are TRBV4-3 and TRBJ1-2; D possibly corresponds to TRBD1 (6 bases). The length of the CDR3 is 15 residues. The germline V gene encodes CDR1 LGHNA and CDR2 YSLEER. Trimming took 4 bases from V and 2 from J, leaving 14 bases between them. CDR3 nucleotide sequence: TGCGCCAGCAGCCTCGGACAGACAAGCAACTATGGCTACACCTTC. Protein: CASSLGQTSNYGYTF.

The V gene is TRBV10-3, the J gene TRBJ2-5, with D maybe TRBD1 (6 bases). The CDR3 is 16 residues long. The germline V gene has CDR1 ENHRY and CDR2 SYGVKD. V lost 2 bases and J 2 bases, leaving 15 bases between the germline ends. The chain's CDR3 is CAISEMDGTPQETQYF. DNA for the CDR3: TGTGCCATCAGTGAGATGGACGGGACACCTCAAGAGACCCAGTACTTC.

V is TRBV5-6 and J is TRBJ1-2, with D maybe TRBD1 (5 bases). V was shortened by 2 bases and J by 3 bases, with 14 bases between the two germline ends. This CDR3 has 15 amino acids. The germline CDR1 and CDR2 sequences are SGHDT and YYEEEE. The CDR3 protein is CASSFYRSYYYGYTF. The CDR3 coding sequence is TGTGCCAGCAGCTTCTACAGGAGCTACTACTATGGCTACACCTTC.